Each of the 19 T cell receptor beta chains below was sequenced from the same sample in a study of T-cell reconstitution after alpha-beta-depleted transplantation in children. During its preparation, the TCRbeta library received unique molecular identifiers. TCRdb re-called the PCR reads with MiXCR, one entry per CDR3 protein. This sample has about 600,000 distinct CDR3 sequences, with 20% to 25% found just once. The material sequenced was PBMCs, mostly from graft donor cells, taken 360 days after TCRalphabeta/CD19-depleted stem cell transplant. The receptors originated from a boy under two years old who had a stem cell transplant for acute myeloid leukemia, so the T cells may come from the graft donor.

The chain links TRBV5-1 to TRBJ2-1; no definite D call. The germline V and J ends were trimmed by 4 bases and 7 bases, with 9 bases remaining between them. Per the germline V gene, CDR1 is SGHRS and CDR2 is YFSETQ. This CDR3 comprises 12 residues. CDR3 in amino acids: CASSQPANEQFF. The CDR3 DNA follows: TGCGCCAGCAGCCAACCCGCGAATGAGCAGTTCTTC.

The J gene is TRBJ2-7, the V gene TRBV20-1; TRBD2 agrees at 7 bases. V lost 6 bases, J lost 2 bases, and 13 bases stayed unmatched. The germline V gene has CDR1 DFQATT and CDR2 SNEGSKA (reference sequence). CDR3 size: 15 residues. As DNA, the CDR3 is TGCAGTGCGAGTGGCCCGAGCGGGAAACCCTACGAGCAGTACGTC. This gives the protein CSASGPSGKPYEQYV.

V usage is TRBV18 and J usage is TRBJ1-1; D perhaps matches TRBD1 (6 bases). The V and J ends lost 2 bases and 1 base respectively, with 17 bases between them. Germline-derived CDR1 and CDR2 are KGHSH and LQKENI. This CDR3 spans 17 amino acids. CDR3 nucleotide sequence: TGTGCCAGCTCACCATACCATAGGGGGAACGCGAACACTGAAGCTTTCTTT. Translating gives CASSPYHRGNANTEAFF.

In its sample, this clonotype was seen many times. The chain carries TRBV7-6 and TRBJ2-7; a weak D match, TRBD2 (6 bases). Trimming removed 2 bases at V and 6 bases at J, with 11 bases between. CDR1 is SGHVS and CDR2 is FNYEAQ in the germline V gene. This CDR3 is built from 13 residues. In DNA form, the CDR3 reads TGTGCCAGCAGCTTAATGGGGGGTGGCGAGCAGTACGTC. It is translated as CASSLMGGGEQYV.

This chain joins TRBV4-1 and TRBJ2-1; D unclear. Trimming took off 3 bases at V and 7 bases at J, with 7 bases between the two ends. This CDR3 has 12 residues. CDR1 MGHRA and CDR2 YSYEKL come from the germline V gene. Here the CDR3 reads CASSHRLNEQFF. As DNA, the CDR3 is TGCGCCAGCAGCCACAGGTTGAATGAGCAGTTCTTC.

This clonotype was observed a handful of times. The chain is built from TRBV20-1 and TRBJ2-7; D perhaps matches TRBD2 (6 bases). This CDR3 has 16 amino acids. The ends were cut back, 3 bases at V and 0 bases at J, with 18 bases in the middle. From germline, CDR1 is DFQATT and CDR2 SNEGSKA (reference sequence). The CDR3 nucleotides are TGCAGTGCTAGTCCCCCGGGACTCGCTAGCTCCTACGAGCAGTACGTC. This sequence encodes CSASPPGLASSYEQYV.

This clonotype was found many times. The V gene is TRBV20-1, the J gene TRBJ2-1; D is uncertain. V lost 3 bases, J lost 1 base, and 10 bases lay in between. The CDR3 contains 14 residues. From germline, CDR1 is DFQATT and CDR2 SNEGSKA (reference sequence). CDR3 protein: CSASETDSYNEQFF. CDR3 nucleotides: TGCAGTGCTAGTGAAACGGATTCCTACAATGAGCAGTTCTTC.

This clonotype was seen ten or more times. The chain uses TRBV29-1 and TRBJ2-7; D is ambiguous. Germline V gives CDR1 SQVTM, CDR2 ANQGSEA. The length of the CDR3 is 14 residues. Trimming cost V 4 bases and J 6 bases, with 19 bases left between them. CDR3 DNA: TGCAGCGTTGCGTGGGCAGAAGGGTACCTCGAGCAGTACGTC. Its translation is CSVAWAEGYLEQYV.

The CDR3 nucleotides are TGTGCCAGCAGCCAGATTAGTGGGGGAAGGGGAGACACCATATATTTT. Translation: CASSQISGGRGDTIYF. This chain joins TRBV7-2 and TRBJ1-3, with a possible D match to TRBD1 (5 bases). V lost 5 bases, J lost 8 bases, and 22 bases lay in between. This CDR3 has 16 amino acids. Per the germline V gene, CDR1 is SGHTA and CDR2 is FQGNSA.

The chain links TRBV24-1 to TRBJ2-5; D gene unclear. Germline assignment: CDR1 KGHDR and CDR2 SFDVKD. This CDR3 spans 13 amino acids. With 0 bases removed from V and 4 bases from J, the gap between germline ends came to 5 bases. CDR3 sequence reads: CATSDLLRETQYF. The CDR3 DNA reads TGTGCCACCAGTGATTTGCTCAGAGAGACCCAGTACTTC.

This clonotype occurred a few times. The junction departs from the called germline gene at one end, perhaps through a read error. CDR3 amino acids: CSATLAGGHF. The DNA for the CDR3 is TGCAGTGCCACATTAGCGGGGGGCCATTTT. This chain connects TRBV20-1 to TRBJ2-3, with 10 bases that match TRBD2. The CDR3 runs 10 residues. CDR1 and CDR2 (germline): DFQATT, SNEGSKA (reference sequence).

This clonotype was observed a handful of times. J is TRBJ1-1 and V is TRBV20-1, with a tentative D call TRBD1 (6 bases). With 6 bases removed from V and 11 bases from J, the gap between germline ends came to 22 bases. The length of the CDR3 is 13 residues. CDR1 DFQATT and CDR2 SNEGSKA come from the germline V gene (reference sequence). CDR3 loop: CSAAPPRGWDAFF. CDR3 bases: TGCAGTGCCGCCCCCCCGAGGGGGTGGGATGCTTTCTTT.

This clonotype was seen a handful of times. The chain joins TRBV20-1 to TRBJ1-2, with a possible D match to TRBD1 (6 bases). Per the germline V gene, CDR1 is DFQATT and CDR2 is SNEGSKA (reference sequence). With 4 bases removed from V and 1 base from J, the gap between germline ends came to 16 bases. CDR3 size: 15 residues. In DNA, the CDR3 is TGCAGTGCTAAGAACAGGGCTCCGGATAACTATGGCTACACCTTC. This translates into CSAKNRAPDNYGYTF.

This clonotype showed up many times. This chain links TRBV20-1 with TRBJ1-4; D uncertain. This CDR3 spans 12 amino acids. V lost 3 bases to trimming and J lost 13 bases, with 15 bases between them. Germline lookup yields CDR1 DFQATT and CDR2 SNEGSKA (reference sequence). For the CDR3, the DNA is TGCAGTGCTAGCCGGACCTCCTGGGGACTGTTTTTT. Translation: CSASRTSWGLFF.

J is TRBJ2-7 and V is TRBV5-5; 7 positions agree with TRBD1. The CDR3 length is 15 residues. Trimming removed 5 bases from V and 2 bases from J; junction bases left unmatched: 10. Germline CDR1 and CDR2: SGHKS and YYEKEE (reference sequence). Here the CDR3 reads CASSKDPGTAYEQYF. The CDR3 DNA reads TGTGCCAGCAGTAAAGATCCCGGGACAGCCTACGAGCAGTACTTC.

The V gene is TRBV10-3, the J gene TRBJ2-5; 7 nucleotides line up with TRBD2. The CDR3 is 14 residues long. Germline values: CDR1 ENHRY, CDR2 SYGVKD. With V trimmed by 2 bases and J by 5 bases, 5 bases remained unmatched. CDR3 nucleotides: TGTGCCATCAGTGAGCGGCAGGGAGGGGAGACCCAGTACTTC. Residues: CAISERQGGETQYF.

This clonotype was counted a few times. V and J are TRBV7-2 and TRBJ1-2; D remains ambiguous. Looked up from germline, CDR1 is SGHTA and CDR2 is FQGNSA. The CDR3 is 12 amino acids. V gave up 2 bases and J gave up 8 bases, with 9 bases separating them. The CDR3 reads CASSLPQNGYTF. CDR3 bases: TGTGCCAGCAGCTTACCACAAAACGGCTACACCTTC.

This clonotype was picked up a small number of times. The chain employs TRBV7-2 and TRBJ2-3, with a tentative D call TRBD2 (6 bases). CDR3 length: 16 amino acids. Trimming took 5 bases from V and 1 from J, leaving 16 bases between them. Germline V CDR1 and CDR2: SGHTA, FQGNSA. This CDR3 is CASSQHPGLRTDTQYF. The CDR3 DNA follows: TGTGCCAGCAGCCAGCATCCGGGACTTCGCACAGATACGCAGTATTTT. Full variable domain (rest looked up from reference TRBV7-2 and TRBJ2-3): GAGVSQSPSNKVTEKGKDVELRCDPISGHTALYWYRQSLGQGLEFLIYFQGNSAPDKSGLPSDRFSAERTGGSVSTLTIQRTQQEDSAVYLCASSQHPGLRTDTQYFGPGTRLTVL.

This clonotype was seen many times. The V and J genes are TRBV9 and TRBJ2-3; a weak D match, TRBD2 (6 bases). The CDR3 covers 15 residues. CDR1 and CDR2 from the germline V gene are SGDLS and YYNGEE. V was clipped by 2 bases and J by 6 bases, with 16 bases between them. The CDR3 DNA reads TGTGCCAGCAGCGTGGGGGGTTACTCCCGCGATACGCAGTATTTT. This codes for CASSVGGYSRDTQYF.